A single sample gave rise to the 20 T cell receptor beta chains below, sequenced in a study of T-cell memory formation after mild COVID-19. MiXCR, run by TCRdb on the 5' RACE reads, gives a single entry per CDR3 protein. Among around 300,000 distinct CDR3 sequences, around 13% were seen once, and the ten largest hold about a fifth. The sequenced sample consisted of PBMCs or a T cell subset sorted from them (not recorded which). The receptors were gathered from a man between 18 and 29 years old who had mild COVID-19 (a few samples of this study predate the infection). Cell type and time point are not known.

The CDR3 protein is CASSYFGRENQPQHF. CDR3 coding DNA: TGTGCCAGCAGTTACTTCGGACGGGAAAATCAGCCCCAGCATTTT. The chain uses TRBV6-2 or TRBV6-3 and TRBJ1-5, with D unclear. Trimming removed 1 base at V and 4 bases at J, with 11 bases between. The CDR3 length is 15 residues. Germline V CDR1 and CDR2: MNHEY, SVGEGT.

J is TRBJ2-3 and V is TRBV7-2, with D perhaps TRBD2 (5 bases). CDR1 is SGHTA and CDR2 is FQGNSA in the germline V gene. The V end was cut by 5 bases, the J end by 2 bases, with 8 bases between. This CDR3 comprises 13 residues. DNA for the CDR3: TGTGCCAGCAGCCGGGATTTCACAGATACGCAGTATTTT. Amino acid sequence: CASSRDFTDTQYF.

This clonotype was seen at least ten times. This chain connects TRBV7-9 to TRBJ1-1, with D possibly TRBD1 on 6 matching bases. Trimming stripped 5 bases from V and 8 bases from J, with 12 bases between. Germline CDR1 SEHNR, CDR2 FQNEAQ (reference sequence). This CDR3 region has 12 residues. The CDR3 nucleotides read TGTGCCAGCAGCCTAATGGGGGGCGAAGCTTTCTTT. This gives the protein CASSLMGGEAFF. The whole variable domain, remainder taken from reference TRBV7-9 and TRBJ1-1, is DTGVSQNPRHKITKRGQNVTFRCDPISEHNRLYWYRQTLGQGPEFLTYFQNEAQLEKSRLLSDRFSAERPKGSFSTLEIQRTEQGDSAMYLCASSLMGGEAFFGQGTRLTVV.

In its sample, this clonotype was seen a few times. This rearrangement joins TRBV10-2 to TRBJ2-1; no clear D. V dropped 6 bases and J dropped 0 bases, with 15 bases sitting between them. Per germline, CDR1 WSHSY and CDR2 SAAADI. The CDR3 spans 16 residues. The CDR3 coding sequence is TGCGCCAGCAGGCACTGGTCCCCGGGCTCCTACAATGAGCAGTTCTTC. Its translation is CASRHWSPGSYNEQFF.

This clonotype has a count of ten or more. This chain connects TRBV20-1 to TRBJ2-1, with D possibly being TRBD1 (6 bases). This CDR3 has 12 amino acids. Germline CDR1 DFQATT, CDR2 SNEGSKA (reference sequence). V gave up 5 bases and J gave up 6 bases, with 11 bases separating them. The CDR3 DNA is TGCAGTGCTCCTCGGACAGTCAATGAGCAGTTCTTC. Its protein product is CSAPRTVNEQFF.

The table lists this clonotype with a few counts. The chain is built from TRBV12-5 and TRBJ2-7; TRBD1 matches at 10 bases. V lost 2 bases, J lost 7 bases, and 8 bases stayed unmatched. This CDR3 region has 15 residues. CDR1 LGHNT and CDR2 FRNRAP come from the germline V gene. In nucleotides, the CDR3 is TGTGCTAGTGGTTTGTCCGGGACAGGGGATTATGAGCAGTACTTC. It translates to CASGLSGTGDYEQYF.

This clonotype was counted only a few times. The gene calls are TRBV28 and TRBJ2-3; no reliable D call. Germline V gene lookup returns CDR1 MDHEN and CDR2 SYDVKM. V gave up 6 bases and J gave up 4 bases, with 11 bases separating them. The CDR3 runs to 13 residues. Here the CDR3 reads CASSSPQPDTQYF. DNA for the CDR3: TGTGCCAGCAGCTCCCCACAGCCAGATACGCAGTATTTT.

There are a few counts of this clonotype. J is TRBJ2-5 and V is TRBV29-1; 9 bases are a match to TRBD1. V lost 7 bases to trimming and J lost 5 bases; unmatched junction nucleotides: 5. The germline gives CDR1 SQVTM, CDR2 ANQGSEA. CDR3 size: 12 residues. The CDR3 DNA sequence: TGCAGCGCTAACAGGGGGCGGGAGACCCAGTACTTC. Its protein is CSANRGRETQYF.

This clonotype appeared a few times. The chain employs TRBV7-6 and TRBJ1-2, with D possibly being TRBD1 (5 bases). Between the trimmed V and J ends, which lost 5 bases and 8 bases, there was a span of 15 bases. The CDR3 length is 13 residues. Germline assignment: CDR1 SGHVS and CDR2 FNYEAQ. The CDR3 DNA reads TGTGCCAGCAGCCCCATGGAGGGGAACGGCTACACCTTC. Protein: CASSPMEGNGYTF. The whole variable domain, filled in from reference TRBV7-6 and TRBJ1-2, reads GAGVSQSPRYKVTKRGQDVALRCDPISGHVSLYWYRQALGQGPEFLTYFNYEAQQDKSGLPNDRFSAERPEGSISTLTIQRTEQRDSAMYRCASSPMEGNGYTFGSGTRLTVV.

V and J are TRBV7-2 and TRBJ2-7; no definite D call. The germline V gene has CDR1 SGHTA and CDR2 FQGNSA. CDR3 size: 14 residues. V lost 7 bases to trimming and J lost 3 bases, with 16 bases between them. Here the CDR3 reads CASTLVGYVYEQYF. CDR3 coding DNA: TGTGCCAGCACCCTAGTCGGCTACGTCTACGAGCAGTACTTC.

This clonotype was observed a few times. V is TRBV5-4 and J is TRBJ2-1; 8 bases are shared with TRBD1. This CDR3 comprises 15 residues. Germline CDR1 reads SGHNT; CDR2 reads YYREEE (reference sequence). Trimming cost V 2 bases and J 7 bases; bases outside gene matches: 8. CDR3 in amino acids: CASSFRQGALNEQFF. DNA for the CDR3: TGTGCCAGCAGCTTTAGGCAGGGGGCTCTGAATGAGCAGTTCTTC.

This clonotype appeared a few times. The chain links TRBV21-1 to TRBJ2-7. TRBV21-1 is deemed a pseudogene. There are 17 residues in the CDR3. The chain's CDR3 is CASSKICNKRQAYEQYF. The CDR3 DNA reads TGTGCCAGCAGCAAAATATGCAATAAGAGGCAGGCCTACGAGCAGTACTTC.

This clonotype occurred a few times. This rearrangement joins TRBV6-6 to TRBJ2-7, with D uncertain. CDR1 is MNHNY, CDR2 SVGAGI, per germline (reference sequence). This CDR3 contains 13 residues. The ends were cut back, 1 base at V and 4 bases at J, with 8 bases in the middle. Here the CDR3 reads CASSYYGDYEQYF. The DNA of the CDR3 is TGTGCCAGCAGTTACTATGGAGATTACGAGCAGTACTTC.

This clonotype was counted between two and nine times. Here the CDR3 DNA reads TGTGCCAGCAGCCAGGACAGTCATAGCAATCAGCCCCAGCATTTT. Translation: CASSQDSHSNQPQHF. This chain connects TRBV9 to TRBJ1-5, with D possibly matching TRBD1 (6 bases). The V and J ends lost 4 bases and 0 bases respectively, with 11 bases between them. This CDR3 contains 15 residues. Per the germline V gene, CDR1 is SGDLS and CDR2 is YYNGEE.

Here the CDR3 reads CASSLGSGVKNYGYTF. The CDR3 DNA sequence: TGTGCCAGCAGTTTGGGTTCGGGGGTGAAGAACTATGGCTACACCTTC. The V call is TRBV6-2 or TRBV6-3, the J call TRBJ1-2; D possibly corresponds to TRBD1 (5 bases). CDR3 length equals 16 residues. CDR1 MNHEY and CDR2 SVGEGT come from the germline V gene. Trimming took 4 bases from V and 2 from J, leaving 17 bases between them.

This clonotype was found a few times. The chain employs TRBV5-5 and TRBJ2-3; maybe TRBD2 (5 bases). The CDR3 is made up of 12 amino acids. Trimming removed 3 bases from V and 3 bases from J, with 5 bases in between. Germline CDR1 reads SGHKS; CDR2 reads YYEKEE (reference sequence). This chain's CDR3 is CASSWETDTQYF. CDR3 coding DNA: TGTGCCAGCAGCTGGGAGACAGATACGCAGTATTTT.

The J gene is TRBJ1-1, the V gene TRBV5-1, with D hard to call. This CDR3 contains 16 residues. The ends were cut back, 0 bases at V and 1 base at J, with 13 bases in the middle. Per germline, CDR1 SGHRS and CDR2 YFSETQ. This CDR3 reads CASSLAPMTSNTEAFF. The CDR3 bases are TGCGCCAGCAGCTTGGCACCGATGACCTCGAACACTGAAGCTTTCTTT.

In DNA form, the CDR3 reads TGTGCCAGCAGCGTAGTAGCGGGAGTCTACGAGCAGTACGTC. Encoded protein: CASSVVAGVYEQYV. The chain has TRBV7-2 and TRBJ2-7, with 9 positions matching TRBD2. Trimming removed 5 bases from V and 3 bases from J; junction bases left unmatched: 5. The length of the CDR3 is 14 residues. Germline V gene lookup returns CDR1 SGHTA and CDR2 FQGNSA.

The rearrangement links TRBV7-9 to TRBJ2-5, with D tentatively TRBD1 (7 bases). From germline, CDR1 is SEHNR and CDR2 FQNEAQ (reference sequence). The CDR3 has 16 residues. Trimming pared 2 bases from V and 1 base from J, leaving 14 bases between. This chain's CDR3 is CASSLPTGRFQETQYF. CDR3 nucleotides: TGTGCCAGCAGCTTACCGACAGGGAGGTTCCAAGAGACCCAGTACTTC.

This clonotype was seen a few times. The rearrangement joins TRBV4-1 to TRBJ2-5; D is possibly TRBD2 (5 bases). V shed 1 base and J shed 1 base, with 16 bases lying between them. Germline V lookup: CDR1 MGHRA, CDR2 YSYEKL. The CDR3 spans 17 residues. The CDR3 is CASSQADLAKSQETQYF. CDR3 nucleotide sequence: TGCGCCAGCAGCCAAGCGGATCTAGCCAAAAGCCAAGAGACCCAGTACTTC.